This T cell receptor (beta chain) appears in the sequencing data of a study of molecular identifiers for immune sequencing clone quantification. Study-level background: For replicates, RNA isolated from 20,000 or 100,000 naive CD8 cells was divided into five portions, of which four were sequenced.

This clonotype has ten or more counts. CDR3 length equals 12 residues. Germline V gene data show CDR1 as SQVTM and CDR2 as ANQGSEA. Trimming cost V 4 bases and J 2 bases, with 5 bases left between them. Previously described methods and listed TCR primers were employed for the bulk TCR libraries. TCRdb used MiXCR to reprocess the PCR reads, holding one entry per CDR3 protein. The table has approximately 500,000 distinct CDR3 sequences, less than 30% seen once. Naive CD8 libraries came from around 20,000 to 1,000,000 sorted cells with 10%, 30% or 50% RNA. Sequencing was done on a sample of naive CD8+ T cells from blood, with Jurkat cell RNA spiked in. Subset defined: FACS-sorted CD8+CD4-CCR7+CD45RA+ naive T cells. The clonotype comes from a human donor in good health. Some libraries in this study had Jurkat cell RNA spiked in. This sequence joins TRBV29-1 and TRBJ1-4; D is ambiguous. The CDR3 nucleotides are TGCAGCGTTGCACAGACTAATGAAAAACTGTTTTTT. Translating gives CSVAQTNEKLFF.